The sample holds many counts of the clone carrying this TCR beta chain. The sample comes from a study of T-cell memory formation after mild COVID-19. V gave up 2 bases and J gave up 3 bases; unmatched junction bases: 2. Germline assignment: CDR1 LGHDT and CDR2 YNNKEL (reference sequence). The CDR3 extends over 15 amino acids. TCRdb re-derived calls from the 5' RACE reads in MiXCR, one entry per CDR3 protein. Among roughly 200,000 distinct CDR3 sequences, just over 9.5% were seen once, and the ten largest hold 3.5% to 4%. Material for sequencing was PBMCs or a T cell subset sorted from them (not recorded which). The gene calls are TRBV3-1 and TRBJ2-3, with 10 bases that match TRBD2. This TCR was recovered from a young man who had mild COVID-19 (a few samples of this study predate the infection). Cell type and time point are not known. CDR3 in DNA: TGTGCCAGCAGCCAAACTAGCGGGGCGACAGATACGCAGTATTTT. This codes for CASSQTSGATDTQYF.